These 28 T cell receptor beta chains originate from one sample sequenced in a study of naive CD8 T cells in extremely preterm neonates. TCRdb's table, derived via immunoSEQ multiplex PCR, lists solely in-frame clones and lacks some. The sample has about 7,900 clones; around 98% are singletons. The sequencing input was naive CD8+ T cells from blood. These receptor sequences come from a human donor in good health.

J is TRBJ2-5 and V is TRBV28; 7 bases match TRBD1. Germline lookup yields CDR1 MDHEN and CDR2 SYDVKM. V shed 5 bases, J shed 4 bases, and the junction held 13 bases outside the gene matches. The CDR3 runs to 16 residues. For the CDR3, the DNA is TGTGCCAGCAGTATATCCCAAGGGGGCGAAGGAGAGACCCAGTACTTC. Translated: CASSISQGGEGETQYF. Complete variable domain (other parts from reference TRBV28 and TRBJ2-5): DVKVTQSSRYLVKRTGEKVFLECVQDMDHENMFWYRQDPGLGLRLIYFSYDVKMKEKGDIPEGYSVSREKKERFSLILESASTNQTSMYLCASSISQGGEGETQYFGPGTRLLVL.

This chain joins TRBV7-9 and TRBJ1-4; D is undetermined. Looked up from germline, CDR1 is SEHNR and CDR2 is FQNEAQ (reference sequence). This CDR3 has 14 residues. Trimming removed 0 bases at V and 8 bases at J, with 10 bases between. The CDR3 sequence: CASSLAADGEKLFF. The CDR3 DNA reads TGTGCCAGCAGCTTAGCGGCGGATGGGGAAAAACTGTTTTTT.

The chain combines TRBV7-2 with TRBJ2-7; 7 bases are shared with TRBD2. Germline V gene lookup returns CDR1 SGHTA and CDR2 FQGNSA. The CDR3 loop spans 15 amino acids. Trimming removed 1 base from V and 2 bases from J; junction bases left unmatched: 5. In DNA, the CDR3 is TGTGCCAGCAGCTTAGAGCGGGGCCTAACCTACGAGCAGTACGTC. The encoded protein is CASSLERGLTYEQYV.

A single count supports this clone. The chain joins TRBV7-9 to TRBJ2-7; 8 nucleotides agree with TRBD1. V dropped 5 bases and J dropped 6; count of bases not matched to a gene: 9. The CDR3 contains 14 residues. The V gene's germline CDR1 is SEHNR and CDR2 FQNEAQ (reference sequence). CDR3 nucleotide sequence: TGTGCCAGCAGCCTCTGGGACAGGAAAGGCGAGCAGTACTTC. This sequence encodes CASSLWDRKGEQYF.

The rearrangement joins TRBV4-2 to TRBJ2-1, with D possibly TRBD2 on 5 matching bases. The CDR3 sequence is 17 residues long. The germline V and J ends were trimmed by 3 bases and 0 bases, with 15 bases remaining between them. The germline gives CDR1 LGHNA, CDR2 YNFKEQ. CDR3 sequence: CASSQGDTLSSYNEQFF. DNA for the CDR3: TGTGCCAGCAGCCAGGGAGACACACTGAGCTCCTACAATGAGCAGTTCTTC.

Only one count was recorded for this clone. The chain uses TRBV4-1 and TRBJ2-4, with TRBD1 matching over 9 bases. In germline, CDR1 is MGHRA, CDR2 YSYEKL. With V trimmed by 8 bases and J by 4 bases, 0 bases remained unmatched. The length of the CDR3 is 12 residues. CDR3 coding DNA: TGCGCCAGCGGGACAGGGAAAAACATTCAGTACTTC. Translated: CASGTGKNIQYF.

The chain carries TRBV7-8 and TRBJ1-1, with 7 bases that match TRBD1. V was clipped by 5 bases and J by 2 bases; unmatched bases: 8. CDR1 SGHVS and CDR2 FQNEAQ come from the germline V gene. The CDR3 is made up of 15 amino acids. In DNA form, the CDR3 reads TGTGCCAGCAGCACCTCGACAGGGCCAAACACTGAAGCTTTCTTT. Its translation: CASSTSTGPNTEAFF.

This sequence joins TRBV11-3 and TRBJ1-2; D possibly corresponds to TRBD1 (5 bases). This CDR3 is built from 16 residues. The germline V and J ends were trimmed by 5 bases and 4 bases, with 20 bases remaining between them. CDR1 is SGHNT, CDR2 YENEEA, per germline. This CDR3 is CASSKLQETTTYGYTF. In DNA, the CDR3 is TGTGCCAGCAGCAAACTACAGGAAACCACTACCTATGGCTACACCTTC. Full variable domain (rest looked up from reference TRBV11-3 and TRBJ1-2): EAGVVQSPRYKIIEKKQPVAFWCNPISGHNTLYWYLQNLGQGPELLIRYENEEAVDDSQLPKDRFSAERLKGVDSTLKIQPAELGDSAVYLCASSKLQETTTYGYTFGSGTRLTVV.

V is TRBV19 and J is TRBJ1-2; D possibly corresponds to TRBD1 (6 bases). The V gene lost 6 bases and the J gene lost 6 bases, with 20 bases spanning the gap. The CDR3 is 15 residues long. Germline assignment: CDR1 LNHDA and CDR2 SQIVND (reference sequence). Written as DNA, the CDR3 is TGTGCCAGTAGCATAAACCAGGGGCGTAGGGATGGCTACACCTTC. Translated, it gives CASSINQGRRDGYTF.

V is TRBV4-3 and J is TRBJ1-6, with D possibly matching TRBD1 (5 bases). The CDR3 contains 16 residues. The ends were cut back, 4 bases at V and 6 bases at J, with 16 bases in the middle. The germline V gene has CDR1 LGHNA and CDR2 YSLEER. The CDR3 loop reads CASSLGPGGGNSPLHF. CDR3 nucleotide sequence: TGCGCCAGCAGCCTAGGCCCGGGGGGGGGTAATTCACCCCTCCACTTT.

V gene TRBV30 combines with J gene TRBJ1-6; D is perhaps TRBD1 (6 bases). The CDR3 length is 13 residues. Germline CDR1 and CDR2: GTSNPN and SVGIG (reference sequence). Trimming stripped 4 bases from V and 6 bases from J, with 10 bases between. The CDR3 nucleotides are TGTGCCTGGACGGTCAGGGGTAATTCACCCCTCCACTTT. The encoded protein is CAWTVRGNSPLHF.

The chain recombines TRBV5-1 with TRBJ2-7, with D perhaps matching TRBD1 (6 bases). The CDR3 runs 14 residues. The V end was cut by 4 bases, the J end by 1 base, with 12 bases between. Germline V lookup: CDR1 SGHRS, CDR2 YFSETQ. The CDR3 sequence: CASSEADRSYEQYF. CDR3 coding DNA: TGCGCCAGCAGCGAAGCGGACAGATCCTACGAGCAGTACTTC.

This chain uses TRBV6-4 with TRBJ1-1; D not certain. CDR3 length equals 15 residues. The ends were cut back, 0 bases at V and 5 bases at J, with 13 bases in the middle. Germline CDR1 is MRHNA and CDR2 is SNTAGT. CDR3 loop: CASSDSPGFGTEAFF. The CDR3 DNA reads as TGTGCCAGCAGTGACTCGCCGGGTTTTGGGACTGAAGCTTTCTTT.

V usage is TRBV21-1 and J usage is TRBJ2-3; the table gives TRBD2 as D, unverified against the DNA. TRBV21-1 is a known pseudogene. The CDR3 is made up of 20 amino acids. CDR3: CASSKWFLAGPKPSTDTQYF. The CDR3 DNA sequence: TGTGCCAGCAGCAAATGGTTCCTAGCGGGACCAAAACCTAGCACAGATACGCAGTATTTT.

This chain links TRBV13 with TRBJ2-7; D not resolved. V gave up 0 bases and J gave up 2 bases, with 5 bases separating them. This CDR3 has 13 residues. Germline CDR1 reads PRHDT; CDR2 reads FYEKMQ (reference sequence). Written as DNA, the CDR3 is TGTGCCAGCAGCTTAGGCCAGACCTACGAGCAGTACTTC. Its protein is CASSLGQTYEQYF.

The V gene is TRBV7-6, the J gene TRBJ2-7; 7 bases agree with TRBD1. V lost 2 bases and J lost 5; bases outside the gene matches: 3. Germline CDR1 and CDR2: SGHVS and FNYEAQ. The CDR3 totals 13 residues. CDR3 DNA: TGTGCCAGCAGCTTACGACAGGGCCACGAGCAGTACTTC. This sequence encodes CASSLRQGHEQYF.

This chain joins TRBV7-6 and TRBJ2-1; TRBD1 agrees at 7 bases. Germline trimming cut 5 bases from V and 4 bases from J; bases unmatched to any gene: 5. Germline CDR1 and CDR2: SGHVS and FNYEAQ. CDR3 size: 14 residues. The CDR3 bases are TGTGCCAGCAGCCTACCGGGACAGTACAATGAGCAGTTCTTC. Translated: CASSLPGQYNEQFF.

The chain uses TRBV5-1 and TRBJ2-5; 9 nucleotides match TRBD1. CDR1 and CDR2 (germline): SGHRS, YFSETQ. V shed 9 bases, J shed 2 bases, and the junction held 5 bases outside the gene matches. CDR3 length equals 13 residues. CDR3 protein: CATGTGPQETQYF. The CDR3 DNA sequence: TGCGCCACCGGGACAGGGCCTCAAGAGACCCAGTACTTC.

V gene TRBV4-3 combines with J gene TRBJ2-7; a weak D match, TRBD2 (6 bases). V lost 0 bases, J lost 2 bases, and 8 bases lay in between. Looked up from germline, CDR1 is LGHNA and CDR2 is YSLEER. The CDR3 is 14 amino acids. The CDR3 nucleotides read TGCGCCAGCAGCCAAGACGGGACTGCCTACGAGCAGTACGTC. Protein product: CASSQDGTAYEQYV.

The chain is built from TRBV4-1 and TRBJ2-7; weak D call: TRBD1 (5 bases). The V gene's germline CDR1 is MGHRA and CDR2 YSYEKL. The CDR3 runs to 13 residues. The V and J ends lost 4 bases and 3 bases respectively, with 10 bases between them. This CDR3 reads CASSLDRDYEQYF. The DNA of the CDR3 is TGCGCCAGCAGCCTCGACAGAGACTACGAGCAGTACTTC.

The chain joins TRBV25-1 to TRBJ2-3; 12 bases are shared with TRBD2. This CDR3 is built from 18 residues. V lost 2 bases and J lost 4; bases outside the gene matches: 10. Germline V gene data show CDR1 as MGHDK and CDR2 as SYGVNS. CDR3 protein: CASSEQGLAGGNPDTQYF. CDR3 coding DNA: TGTGCCAGCAGTGAACAGGGGCTAGCGGGGGGGAATCCAGATACGCAGTATTTT.

The rearrangement uses TRBV9 and TRBJ2-3; D remains unclear. CDR3 length: 14 residues. CDR1 is SGDLS, CDR2 YYNGEE, per germline. V was clipped by 4 bases and J by 0 bases, with 9 bases between them. The CDR3 protein is CASSPRSSTDTQYF. In DNA, the CDR3 is TGTGCCAGCAGCCCTCGGTCTAGCACAGATACGCAGTATTTT.

The chain employs TRBV10-2 and TRBJ2-7, with TRBD2 as a possible D gene (5 bases). This CDR3 comprises 12 residues. Trimming removed 7 bases from V and 3 bases from J, with 10 bases in between. Germline CDR1 WSHSY, CDR2 SAAADI. The DNA for the CDR3 is TGCGCCAGCAATAACGGAGGCTACGAGCAGTACTTC. As protein: CASNNGGYEQYF.

This chain uses TRBV4-1 with TRBJ1-3, with 8 bases matching TRBD1. This CDR3 comprises 18 residues. The germline V gene encodes CDR1 MGHRA and CDR2 YSYEKL. Trimming cost V 4 bases and J 2 bases; bases outside gene matches: 13. CDR3 protein: CASSPNAWTGTAGNTIYF. The CDR3 region has the DNA TGCGCCAGCAGCCCCAACGCCTGGACAGGGACGGCTGGAAACACCATATATTTT.

The chain couples TRBV27 to TRBJ2-1; 16 bases are shared with TRBD2. V was clipped by 4 bases and J by 4 bases; unmatched bases: 16. The CDR3 loop spans 21 amino acids. Germline CDR1 and CDR2: MNHEY and SMNVEV (reference sequence). CDR3 region: CASSSGAGTSGRGGGYNEQFF. CDR3 DNA sequence: TGTGCCAGCAGTTCAGGGGCGGGGACTAGCGGGAGGGGAGGAGGTTACAATGAGCAGTTCTTC.

The rearrangement uses TRBV4-1 and TRBJ2-7; possible D gene TRBD2, 7 bases. The germline V and J ends were trimmed by 3 bases and 4 bases, with 13 bases remaining between them. The CDR3 totals 14 residues. Germline CDR1 MGHRA, CDR2 YSYEKL. The CDR3, as DNA: TGCGCCAGCAGCCACACACAGGGAGGGTACGAGCAGTACTTC. It codes for CASSHTQGGYEQYF.

This rearrangement joins TRBV6-1 to TRBJ2-7; 9 positions agree with TRBD2. This CDR3 comprises 16 residues. Germline CDR1 is MNHNS and CDR2 is SASEGT. The ends lost 2 bases at V and 5 bases at J; junction bases unmatched: 10. CDR3 bases: TGTGCCAGCAGTGAAATAGGGGGTAGCGGGGGAGACGAGCAGTACTTC. Translated: CASSEIGGSGGDEQYF.

J is TRBJ2-5 and V is TRBV21-1; whether TRBD1, the table's D call, matches the DNA was not checked. TRBV21-1 is assigned pseudogene status. This CDR3 has 15 residues. The CDR3 nucleotides read TGTGCCAGCAGCAAAGAGGCGACAATCCAAGAGACCCAGTACTTC. It encodes CASSKEATIQETQYF.